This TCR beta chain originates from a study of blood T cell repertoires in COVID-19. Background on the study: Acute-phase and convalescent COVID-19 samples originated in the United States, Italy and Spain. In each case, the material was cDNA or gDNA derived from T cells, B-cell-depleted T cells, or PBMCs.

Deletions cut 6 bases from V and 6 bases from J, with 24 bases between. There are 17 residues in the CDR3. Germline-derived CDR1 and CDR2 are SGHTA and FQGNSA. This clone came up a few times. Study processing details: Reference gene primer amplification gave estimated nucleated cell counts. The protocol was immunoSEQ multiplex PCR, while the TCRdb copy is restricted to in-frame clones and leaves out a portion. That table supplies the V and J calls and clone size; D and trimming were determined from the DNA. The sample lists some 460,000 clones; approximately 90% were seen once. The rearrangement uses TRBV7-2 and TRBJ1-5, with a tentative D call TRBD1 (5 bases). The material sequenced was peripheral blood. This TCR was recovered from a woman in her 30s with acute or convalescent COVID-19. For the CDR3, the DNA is TGTGCCAGCAGTCGTAGTCTCGGCGGACAATACACTCAGCCCCAGCATTTT. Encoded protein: CASSRSLGGQYTQPQHF.